Below, 31 T cell receptor beta chains from the same sample are listed, as sequenced in a study of T cell repertoires in cytomegalovirus infection. TCRdb recomputed calls from the reads with MiXCR, one row per CDR3 protein. Counted here are approximately 73,000 distinct CDR3 sequences, roughly 40% occurring once; the ten biggest clones make up 85% to 95%. These TCRs are of unknown antigen specificity. The source was CD8+ T cells from cultured PBMCs, collected from culture after CMV antigen stimulation. These TCRs come from a human donor in good health (CMV status not recorded). Some clones in this sample may be carry-over from other donors' samples.

The rearrangement uses TRBV29-1 and TRBJ2-6; 8 bases align to TRBD1. The CDR3 sequence is 17 residues long. V shed 3 bases, J shed 4 bases, and the junction held 11 bases outside the gene matches. Germline V CDR1 and CDR2: SQVTM, ANQGSEA. The CDR3 sequence: CSVETGDHMEGANVLTF. The CDR3 DNA sequence: TGCAGCGTTGAGACAGGGGATCATATGGAAGGGGCCAACGTCCTGACTTTC. The entire variable domain, with the rest obtained from reference TRBV29-1 and TRBJ2-6, is as follows: SAVISQKPSRDICQRGTSLTIQCQVDSQVTMMFWYRQQPGQSLTLIATANQGSEATYESGFVIDKFPISRPNLTFSTLTVSNMSPEDSSIYLCSVETGDHMEGANVLTFGAGSRLTVL.

CDR3 nucleotide sequence: TGTGCCAGCAGTTTATGGCGGGGGGGCACAGATACGCAGTATTTT. It codes for CASSLWRGGTDTQYF. J is TRBJ2-3 and V is TRBV12-3 or TRBV12-4, with TRBD2 matching over 8 bases. The V gene end was trimmed by 2 bases and the J gene end by 1 base; junction bases not matched to a gene: 2. CDR3 length equals 15 residues.

Of note for this clonotype: The junction differs from germline at one of its ends, possibly a read error. The chain joins TRBV7-6 to TRBJ2-5; 7 bases fit TRBD1. This CDR3 region has 18 residues. Germline CDR1 reads SGHVS; CDR2 reads FNYEAQ. CDR3 sequence: CASSLVPSGQTYQETQYF. The DNA for the CDR3 is TGTGCTAGCAGCTTAGTGCCTTCGGGACAGACGTACCAAGAGACCCAGTACTTC.

This chain connects TRBV13 to TRBJ1-1; no definite D call. CDR1 PRHDT and CDR2 FYEKMQ come from the germline V gene (reference sequence). V was cut by 0 bases and J by 10 bases, with 9 bases left in between. CDR3 length: 12 amino acids. The chain's CDR3 is CASSLGGDRAFF. The CDR3 DNA is TGTGCCAGCAGCTTAGGCGGGGATCGAGCTTTCTTT.

V usage is TRBV3-1 and J usage is TRBJ2-1; D is perhaps TRBD1 or TRBD2 (5 bases each). Trimming pared 0 bases from V and 7 bases from J, leaving 10 bases between. The CDR3 has 14 residues. Germline V CDR1 and CDR2: LGHDT, YNNKEL (reference sequence). The CDR3, as DNA: TGTGCCAGCAGCCAAGATGGGGGATTAAATGAGCAGTTCTTC. Its translation is CASSQDGGLNEQFF.

This chain connects TRBV6-2 or TRBV6-3 to TRBJ1-5, with 7 bases aligning to TRBD1. This CDR3 has 17 amino acids. Germline V gene lookup returns CDR1 MNHEY and CDR2 SVGEGT. J was trimmed by 4 bases and V by 2 bases; bases with no gene match: 11. The DNA for the CDR3 is TGTGCCAGCAGTTACCGGACAGGACATAAGCGAAATCAGCCCCAGCATTTT. Its translation: CASSYRTGHKRNQPQHF.

The chain couples TRBV6-1 to TRBJ1-5; TRBD1 might be the D (6 bases). Per the germline V gene, CDR1 is MNHNS and CDR2 is SASEGT. Trimming removed 5 bases from V and 3 bases from J, with 11 bases in between. CDR3 length equals 14 residues. The CDR3 region has the DNA TGTGCCAGCAGTTGGGCAGGGGACAATCAGCCCCAGCATTTT. Protein: CASSWAGDNQPQHF.

This rearrangement joins TRBV27 to TRBJ2-7; D perhaps matches TRBD2 (5 bases). This CDR3 contains 14 residues. Between the trimmed V and J ends, which lost 2 bases and 4 bases, there was a span of 12 bases. CDR1 MNHEY and CDR2 SMNVEV come from the germline V gene (reference sequence). CDR3 nucleotides: TGTGCCAGCAGTTTAGGGTCGGGGTTGTACGAGCAGTACTTC. It codes for CASSLGSGLYEQYF.

This rearrangement joins TRBV6-6 to TRBJ2-1; 11 bases align to TRBD2. This CDR3 comprises 19 residues. With V trimmed by 4 bases and J by 8 bases, 19 bases remained unmatched. Germline values: CDR1 MNHNY, CDR2 SVGAGI (reference sequence). In DNA form, the CDR3 reads TGTGCCAGCAGTTCCGCCGGGACTAGCGGACTTCCCCGTCTTGATGAGCAGTTCTTC. Translated: CASSSAGTSGLPRLDEQFF.

This clonotype showed up just a few times. The gene calls are TRBV6-6 and TRBJ1-5; 7 bases line up with TRBD1. The ends lost 2 bases at V and 4 bases at J; junction bases unmatched: 5. Germline loops: CDR1 MNHNY, CDR2 SVGAGI (reference sequence). This CDR3 has 15 residues. CDR3 coding DNA: TGTGCCAGCAGTTACCCTGGACAGGTTAATCAGCCCCAGCATTTT. It yields the protein CASSYPGQVNQPQHF.

In its sample, this clonotype was seen once. The V call is TRBV7-6, the J call TRBJ2-5; no definite D call. Germline loops: CDR1 SGHVS, CDR2 FNYEAQ. V lost 5 bases and J 1 base, leaving 8 bases between the germline ends. The CDR3 is 13 residues long. CDR3 DNA: TGTGCCAGCAGCCCTAGGACCCAAGAGACCCAGTACTTC. Its translation is CASSPRTQETQYF.

The gene calls are TRBV4-1 and TRBJ2-7; tentatively, D is TRBD2 (5 bases). V was pared by 5 bases and J by 3 bases, with 14 bases between. Per germline, CDR1 MGHRA and CDR2 YSYEKL. This CDR3 region has 14 residues. Here the CDR3 DNA reads TGCGCCAGCAGCTACCAGGACCGGGACTACGAGCAGTACTTC. Residues: CASSYQDRDYEQYF.

This clonotype has more than one count but fewer than ten. The chain combines TRBV7-9 with TRBJ2-3; possibly TRBD2 for D (6 bases). CDR3 length equals 15 residues. Trimming shortened V by 5 bases and J by 5 bases, and 17 bases separated the two germline ends. The germline V gene encodes CDR1 SEHNR and CDR2 FQNEAQ (reference sequence). The CDR3 here is CASSPAIPGEDTQYF. The CDR3 nucleotides are TGTGCCAGCAGCCCAGCTATCCCGGGGGAAGATACGCAGTATTTT.

A few counts support this clonotype. The rearrangement uses TRBV19 and TRBJ2-2; D gene unclear. Trimming removed 4 bases from V and 2 bases from J, with 11 bases in between. The CDR3 runs to 15 residues. The germline gives CDR1 LNHDA, CDR2 SQIVND (reference sequence). CDR3 DNA: TGTGCCAGTAGTACCGGGCTCCAAAACACCGGGGAGCTGTTTTTT. Its translation: CASSTGLQNTGELFF.

The chain couples TRBV6-1 to TRBJ1-6, with 7 bases matching TRBD1. CDR1 MNHNS and CDR2 SASEGT come from the germline V gene. V shed 7 bases and J 7 bases; nucleotides not matched to a gene: 7. The length of the CDR3 is 14 residues. In DNA, the CDR3 is TGTGCCAGCATCCTACAGGGGTGGAATTCACCCCTCCACTTT. This translates into CASILQGWNSPLHF.

The V and J genes are TRBV6-8 and TRBJ2-3; D gene unclear. V lost 5 bases, J lost 0 bases, and 12 bases lay in between. This CDR3 region has 15 residues. The germline V gene encodes CDR1 MNHGY and CDR2 SAAAGT. The CDR3 region is CASSRTVGSTDTQYF. The CDR3 region has the DNA TGTGCCAGCAGTCGGACCGTGGGTAGCACAGATACGCAGTATTTT.

V and J are TRBV12-3 or TRBV12-4 and TRBJ1-1; D not certain. The V gene lost 2 bases and the J gene lost 6 bases, with 4 bases spanning the gap. CDR3 length: 11 residues. CDR3 sequence (DNA): TGTGCCAGCAGTTTATTTTCTGAAGCTTTCTTT. This codes for CASSLFSEAFF.

This clonotype was observed a handful of times. The chain recombines TRBV7-8 with TRBJ2-2; D uncertain. CDR3 length: 16 amino acids. The germline V gene has CDR1 SGHVS and CDR2 FQNEAQ. With 5 bases removed from V and 0 bases from J, the gap between germline ends came to 13 bases. CDR3: CASSPKRGANTGELFF. CDR3 coding DNA: TGTGCCAGCAGCCCAAAACGAGGAGCGAACACCGGGGAGCTGTTTTTT.

This clonotype was recorded a few times. The CDR3 region has the DNA TGCGCCAGCAGCCAAGATTCGGGGAATCAGCCCCAGCATTTT. Translation: CASSQDSGNQPQHF. The genes are TRBV4-3 and TRBJ1-5; D is uncertain. CDR1 is LGHNA and CDR2 is YSLEER in the germline V gene. CDR3 size: 14 residues. Trimming took 0 bases from V and 4 from J, leaving 7 bases between them.

The chain uses TRBV6-2 or TRBV6-3 and TRBJ2-7; D not certain. The germline V gene encodes CDR1 MNHEY and CDR2 SVGEGT. Trimming stripped 0 bases from V and 1 base from J, with 7 bases between. The CDR3 spans 14 residues. This CDR3 reads CASSYSVESYEQYF. DNA of the CDR3: TGTGCCAGCAGTTACTCAGTGGAATCCTACGAGCAGTACTTC.

The chain combines TRBV7-8 with TRBJ2-3; 11 nucleotides agree with TRBD2. CDR3 length: 15 residues. CDR1 SGHVS and CDR2 FQNEAQ come from the germline V gene. The J segment lost 6 bases and the V segment lost 5 bases, leaving 7 bases of the junction unmatched. This chain's CDR3 is CASSRSGGAYDTQYF. In nucleotides, the CDR3 is TGTGCCAGCAGCCGTAGCGGGGGGGCTTACGATACGCAGTATTTT.

This chain links TRBV27 with TRBJ1-5; unclear D gene. Germline V gene data show CDR1 as MNHEY and CDR2 as SMNVEV (reference sequence). The CDR3 has 13 amino acids. Deletions cut 5 bases from V and 7 bases from J, with 12 bases between. In nucleotides, the CDR3 is TGTGCCAGCAGTAGGGTAGGTGGGCAGCCCCAGCATTTT. It specifies CASSRVGGQPQHF.

The rearrangement links TRBV2 to TRBJ2-1, with a tentative D call TRBD2 (6 bases). The CDR3 consists of 15 residues. V lost 6 bases and J lost 0, with 12 bases in between. Germline V gene data show CDR1 as SNHLY and CDR2 as FYNNEI. The DNA of the CDR3 is TGTGCCAGCAGCATCGGGGGAAGCTCCTACAATGAGCAGTTCTTC. This gives the protein CASSIGGSSYNEQFF.

The chain uses TRBV6-5 and TRBJ2-7; 9 nucleotides agree with TRBD1. This CDR3 is built from 13 residues. Germline V gene data show CDR1 as MNHEY and CDR2 as SVGAGI. The junction had 6 bases not matched to a gene; V was cut back by 6 bases and J by 6 bases. CDR3 bases: TGTGCCAGCAGCAACAGGGGGCCGGTCGAGCAGTACTTC. Its translation: CASSNRGPVEQYF.

The chain joins TRBV4-3 to TRBJ2-7; a possible D gene is TRBD1 (5 bases). The CDR3 totals 15 residues. From germline, CDR1 is LGHNA and CDR2 YSLEER. Between the trimmed V and J ends, which lost 1 base and 5 bases, there was a span of 15 bases. The chain's CDR3 is CASSQAWPGPDEQYF. Here the CDR3 DNA reads TGCGCCAGCAGCCAAGCCTGGCCAGGGCCGGACGAGCAGTACTTC.

This clonotype was seen only a few times. The CDR3 reads CASSFDLGRGSYEQYF. CDR3 sequence (DNA): TGTGCCAGCAGTTTCGATTTGGGGAGGGGATCCTACGAGCAGTACTTC. The chain couples TRBV28 to TRBJ2-7, with 7 bases identical to TRBD2. J gave up 1 base and V 3 bases, and 9 bases lay outside the gene matches. CDR1 is MDHEN and CDR2 is SYDVKM in the germline V gene. The CDR3 consists of 16 residues.

The chain uses TRBV7-9 and TRBJ2-5; TRBD1 agrees at 9 bases. The CDR3 runs 14 residues. Germline V gives CDR1 SEHNR, CDR2 FQNEAQ (reference sequence). The V and J ends lost 6 bases and 2 bases, in that order; junction bases with no gene match: 4. The CDR3 nucleotides read TGTGCCAGCAGTTGGGACAGGGAACAAGAGACCCAGTACTTC. It encodes CASSWDREQETQYF.

The chain couples TRBV19 to TRBJ2-4, with 7 bases that match TRBD1. Trimming took 4 bases from V and 5 from J; bases not matched to a gene: 8. Germline V gene sequence: CDR1 LNHDA, CDR2 SQIVND (reference sequence). This CDR3 spans 15 amino acids. CDR3 in amino acids: CASSNRGRGENIQYF. The CDR3 coding sequence is TGTGCCAGTAGTAACAGGGGACGGGGTGAAAACATTCAGTACTTC.

The rearrangement uses TRBV2 and TRBJ2-1, with TRBD1 as a possible D gene (5 bases). V was trimmed by 6 bases and J by 0 bases, leaving 12 bases between them. CDR1 and CDR2 (germline): SNHLY, FYNNEI. This CDR3 contains 15 residues. CDR3 DNA: TGTGCCAGCAGCCCCACAGACAGCTCCTACAATGAGCAGTTCTTC. This gives the protein CASSPTDSSYNEQFF.

This clonotype was found many times. The chain employs TRBV12-3 or TRBV12-4 and TRBJ1-3; no definite D call. This CDR3 comprises 14 residues. V lost 1 base and J lost 1, with 5 bases in between. The CDR3 region is CASSLGGSGNTIYF. CDR3 nucleotides: TGTGCCAGCAGTTTAGGGGGTTCTGGAAACACCATATATTTT.

This clonotype has a handful of counts. The chain is built from TRBV6-2 or TRBV6-3 and TRBJ1-1; 8 bases map to TRBD1. This CDR3 comprises 15 residues. V was clipped by 8 bases and J by 1 base; unmatched bases: 9. CDR1 is MNHEY and CDR2 is SVGEGT in the germline V gene. This CDR3 is CASSLSGGWNTEAFF. CDR3 sequence (DNA): TGTGCCAGCTCGCTATCAGGGGGCTGGAACACTGAAGCTTTCTTT.